A single sample gave rise to the 4 T cell receptor beta chains below, sequenced in a study of CD8 T cells in acute hepatitis C reinfection. Sequenced by immunoSEQ multiplex PCR; TCRdb stores in-frame clones only, minus some. The sample records around 34,000 clones, about 83% being singletons. The time point is: naive CD8 control sorted from an acute-time-point sample. The sequenced sample was naive CD8+ T cells from PBMCs. The receptor set was obtained from a man aged 25-45 years with chronic hepatitis C.

V usage is TRBV30 and J usage is TRBJ2-5; tentative D call: TRBD2 (7 bases). The CDR3 extends over 14 amino acids. Germline V gives CDR1 GTSNPN, CDR2 SVGIG (reference sequence). V lost 5 bases, J lost 4 bases, and 17 bases lay in between. CDR3 coding DNA: TGTGCCTGGGATCTGACAGGCGGGAGAGAGACCCAGTACTTC. Translation: CAWDLTGGRETQYF.

The chain joins TRBV9 to TRBJ1-1; D is unresolved. Trimming took off 7 bases at V and 4 bases at J, with 17 bases between the two ends. Germline V gives CDR1 SGDLS, CDR2 YYNGEE. This CDR3 spans 14 amino acids. CDR3 sequence: CASENLGRVTEAFF. The CDR3 DNA follows: TGTGCCAGCGAAAATTTAGGGAGAGTCACTGAAGCTTTCTTT. Full variable domain (rest looked up from reference TRBV9 and TRBJ1-1): DSGVTQTPKHLITATGQRVTLRCSPRSGDLSVYWYQQSLDQGLQFLIQYYNGEERAKGNILERFSAQQFPDLHSELNLSSLELGDSALYFCASENLGRVTEAFFGQGTRLTVV.

The chain couples TRBV19 to TRBJ1-1, with a tentative D call TRBD1 (5 bases). CDR3 length: 13 residues. V was clipped by 7 bases and J by 5 bases, with 14 bases between them. Germline assignment: CDR1 LNHDA and CDR2 SQIVND (reference sequence). The CDR3 DNA sequence: TGTGCCAGTAACGCAGGGACCAAAACTGAAGCTTTCTTT. Its protein product is CASNAGTKTEAFF.

This clone has just one count. The chain uses TRBV19 and TRBJ1-5; 9 nucleotides match TRBD1. The CDR3 spans 15 residues. Losses at the gene ends were 3 bases for V and 5 bases for J; bases not matched to a gene: 5. CDR1 is LNHDA, CDR2 SQIVND, per germline (reference sequence). The CDR3 DNA follows: TGTGCCAGTAGTATTTACAGGGGGCGAGATCAGCCCCAGCATTTT. It encodes CASSIYRGRDQPQHF.